A selection of T cell receptor beta chains follows, all from one sample in a study of blood T cell repertoires in COVID-19. Measured with immunoSEQ multiplex PCR; TCRdb has only the in-frame clones, and not every one. The sample contains hundreds of thousands of clones, over 75% of which appear only once. Sequencing used peripheral blood. These receptors came from a man aged 50 to 59 with active or convalescent COVID-19. CDR3s include the opening cysteine and the closing phenylalanine or tryptophan. The D gene is left open where the match is weak. A clone size is listed for some rows: how often the clone was seen (once, few, many), or a class if it is expanded.

V,D,size,J,DNA,CDR3
TRBV7-9,NA,once,TRBJ2-7,TGTGCCAGCAGCCTTCGGAGGGCAGCCTCCTACGAGCAGTACTTC,CASSLRRAASYEQYF
TRBV9,TRBD2,NA,TRBJ2-7,TGTGCCAGCAGCGTAGCTTACCGACTAGCGGGAGAGATACGTTTGTGGGAGCAGTACTTC,CASSVAYRLAGEIRLWEQYF
TRBV6-6,NA,NA,TRBJ1-1,TGTGCCAGCAGTTACGGCGGGGGAACGACTGAAGCTTTCTTT,CASSYGGGTTEAFF
TRBV7-9,TRBD1,NA,TRBJ1-5,TGTGCCAGCAGCTCGACCGGACAGGAGAGCAATCAGCCCCAGCATTTT,CASSSTGQESNQPQHF
TRBV30,TRBD1,NA,TRBJ2-3,TGTGCCTGGAGGCCCGGGACAGGGGGCGGGGATACGCAGTATTTT,CAWRPGTGGGDTQYF
TRBV4-1,TRBD2,NA,TRBJ2-1,TGCGCCAGCAGCCAAGAAGGAGGACTAGCGGGAGGGCTAACCTACAATGAGCAGTTCTTC,CASSQEGGLAGGLTYNEQFF
TRBV29-1,TRBD2,NA,TRBJ2-1,TGCAGCGTCGACGGACTAGCCCAGCCATTCTACAATGAGCAGTTCTTC,CSVDGLAQPFYNEQFF
TRBV28,NA,NA,TRBJ2-4,TGTGCCAGCAGGCCGACAGAGATAGCCAAAAACATTCAGTACTTC,CASRPTEIAKNIQYF
TRBV5-7,NA,NA,TRBJ1-5,TGTGCCAGCAGCTTGGTGCTATATAGCAATCAGCCCCAGCATTTT,CASSLVLYSNQPQHF
TRBV12-3/TRBV12-4,NA,NA,TRBJ1-1,TGTGCCAGCAGTTTGGCCAGGGCCACTGAAGCTTTCTTT,CASSLARATEAFF
TRBV27,NA,NA,TRBJ2-1,TGTGCCAGCAGTGAATTTGGGTGGGGCCGCAACGACCACAATGAGCAGTTCTTC,CASSEFGWGRNDHNEQFF
TRBV6-5,NA,NA,TRBJ2-7,TGTGCCACAGGAAATTCCTACGAGCAGTACTTC,CATGNSYEQYF
TRBV4-1,NA,NA,TRBJ1-2,TGCGCCAGCAGCCAACCTAGAGAGAGTCAGGGGCCCATCTATGGCTACACCTTC,CASSQPRESQGPIYGYTF
TRBV16,NA,NA,TRBJ1-1,TGTGCCAGCAGCCAAGCGGAGAACACTGAAGCTTTCTTT,CASSQAENTEAFF
TRBV30,NA,NA,TRBJ1-1,TGTGCCTGGAGGGCAAGAATGAACACTGAAGCTTTCTTT,CAWRARMNTEAFF
TRBV5-1,NA,NA,TRBJ1-4,TGCGCCAGCAGGCGGGGGGCCTTCGGTGTAGCTAATGAAAAACTGTTTTTT,CASRRGAFGVANEKLFF
TRBV5-1,NA,once,TRBJ1-5,TGCGCCAGCAGCTTCCTTTCTCAGGGGCCCCAGCATTTT,CASSFLSQGPQHF
TRBV5-1,NA,NA,TRBJ2-3,TGCGCCAGCAGCTTGAGGGCAGGGGTGAAGATCACACACACAGATACGCAGTATTTT,CASSLRAGVKITHTDTQYF
TRBV30,TRBD1,few,TRBJ2-7,TGTGCCTGGAGCCGGGACAGGGGCCTGGGCGAGCAGTACTTC,CAWSRDRGLGEQYF
TRBV15,NA,NA,TRBJ2-5,TGTGCCACCAGCAGGAGCCGGGATCGACAAGAGACCCAGTACTTC,CATSRSRDRQETQYF
TRBV29-1,NA,once,TRBJ2-7,TGCAGCGTTGTAGGGGTTGCCTACGAGCAGTACTTC,CSVVGVAYEQYF
TRBV12-5,NA,NA,TRBJ2-1,TGTGCTAGTGGTTTGAGTTCGGGAGTCGGGCGCAATGAGCAGTTCTTC,CASGLSSGVGRNEQFF
TRBV5-6,TRBD2,NA,TRBJ2-3,TGTGCCAGCAGCAGCCTAGCGGGAGGAGATACGCAGTATTTT,CASSSLAGGDTQYF
TRBV28,NA,NA,TRBJ1-1,TGTGCCAGCAGTTTATTACCTGCCTGGCGGGACGGCTGGTCTGAAGCTTTCTTT,CASSLLPAWRDGWSEAFF
TRBV19,TRBD2,NA,TRBJ2-7,TGTGCCAGTAGCGAGGGACTAGCGGGAAGCTACGAGCAGTACTTC,CASSEGLAGSYEQYF
TRBV28,NA,NA,TRBJ2-1,TGTGCCAGCAGACTCGGGTCTGCCAATGAGCAGTTCTTC,CASRLGSANEQFF
TRBV12-3/TRBV12-4,TRBD1,NA,TRBJ1-2,TGTGCCAGCAGTACGACAGGGCCCTATGGCTACACCTTC,CASSTTGPYGYTF
TRBV28,TRBD1,NA,TRBJ1-2,TGTGCCAGCAGTTTAACAGGGGGTAAGGTCTTC,CASSLTGGKVF
TRBV6-1,NA,NA,TRBJ1-3,TGTGCCAGCAGTGAATTTGGCAGGGCCCCCTCTGGAAACACCATATATTTT,CASSEFGRAPSGNTIYF
TRBV10-3,TRBD1,NA,TRBJ1-3,TGTGCCATCAGTGACCCGACAGGGTCTCGGGGCACCATATATTTT,CAISDPTGSRGTIYF
TRBV30,TRBD2,once,TRBJ2-5,TGTGCCTGGAGTGTTGCCGGGACTAGCCCCGTTGGGGCCCGACAAGAGACCCAGTACTTC,CAWSVAGTSPVGARQETQYF
TRBV28,NA,NA,TRBJ2-7,TGTGCCAGCAGCCCCCTGCGGGCTACCTCCTCCGAGCAGTACTTC,CASSPLRATSSEQYF
TRBV10-2,NA,NA,TRBJ1-2,TGCGCCAGCAGCGCTCAGGGATTGGGCTACACCTTC,CASSAQGLGYTF
TRBV6-5,TRBD2,NA,TRBJ2-7,TGTGCCAGCAGTTACGGAGCGGGAGCCTCCTACGAGCAGTACTTC,CASSYGAGASYEQYF
TRBV19,TRBD1,NA,TRBJ1-2,TGTGCCAGTACAATTCCAGGGGGCTATGGCTACACCTTC,CASTIPGGYGYTF
TRBV28,TRBD2,NA,TRBJ2-7,TGTGCCAGCAGTTTACACGGGAGGTCCTACGAGCAGTACTTC,CASSLHGRSYEQYF
TRBV3-1/TRBV3-2,TRBD1,NA,TRBJ1-1,TGTGCCAGCAGCCAAGGGACAAGGGGGCCAGCTTTCTTT,CASSQGTRGPAFF
TRBV27,TRBD2,NA,TRBJ2-5,TGTGCCAGCAGTTTTAGTCTAGCGGGAAGGGAGACCCAGTACTTC,CASSFSLAGRETQYF
TRBV4-1,TRBD1,NA,TRBJ1-4,TGCGCCAGCAGCCAAGAGCCTAGCAGGGGGCTTGCAACTAATGAAAAACTGTTTTTT,CASSQEPSRGLATNEKLFF
TRBV9,NA,NA,TRBJ2-5,TGTGCCAGCAGCACATCCGCGGTACTAGCTTATGAGACCCAGTACTTC,CASSTSAVLAYETQYF
TRBV7-6,NA,NA,TRBJ1-5,TGTGCCAGCAGCTTAGGTGACAGTCAGCCCCAGCATTTT,CASSLGDSQPQHF
TRBV30,TRBD1,NA,TRBJ1-1,TGTGCCTGCCTCAAACCCTTGACAGGGGCAGCTTTCTTT,CACLKPLTGAAFF
TRBV25-1,TRBD2,NA,TRBJ2-3,TGTGCCAGCAGTGACGGAGGCGGGAGGGCAGATACGCAGTATTTT,CASSDGGGRADTQYF
TRBV7-3,TRBD2,NA,TRBJ2-5,TGTGCCAGCAGCCCCGGACTAGCGGGAGTACGTACCCAGTACTTC,CASSPGLAGVRTQYF
TRBV7-9,TRBD1,NA,TRBJ1-2,TGTGCCAGCAGCGGCGCAGGGGGTAACTATGGCTACACCTTC,CASSGAGGNYGYTF
TRBV30,TRBD1,once,TRBJ1-2,TGTGCCTGGAGTTACGAGGACAGGTACGGCGGCTACACCTTC,CAWSYEDRYGGYTF
TRBV30,NA,NA,TRBJ2-1,TGTGCCTGGGGGAAAGGGGGTGAGCAGTTCTTC,CAWGKGGEQFF
TRBV7-6,TRBD1,NA,TRBJ1-1,TGTGCCAGCAGCTTTCCAGGGGGCGTCGACACTGAAGCTTTCTTT,CASSFPGGVDTEAFF
TRBV27,TRBD1,NA,TRBJ1-1,TGTGTGAGCTATGGGGACAGGGAGTACACTGAAGCTTTCTTT,CVSYGDREYTEAFF
TRBV3-1/TRBV3-2,TRBD1,NA,TRBJ2-3,TGTGCCAGCAGCCAGGCCCCTGGGACAGGGCTGGCAGATACGCAGTATTTT,CASSQAPGTGLADTQYF